Listed below are T cell receptor beta chains from one sample, sequenced in a study of cytotoxic CD8 clonotypes in ibrutinib-treated CLL. Profiled with immunoSEQ multiplex PCR; TCRdb holds only in-frame clones, not every one. The sample consists of about 130,000 clones, around 80% of them appearing once. Source: PBMCs, taken after 12 months of ibrutinib treatment. These receptor sequences come from a human donor with chronic lymphocytic leukemia. Each CDR3 is given with its conserved first and last residue. The D gene is left open where the match is weak. Clone size, where shown, is once, few, many, or a class for clones that have expanded.

abundance: -
j_gene: TRBJ2-4
d_gene: TRBD2
v_gene: TRBV9
CDR3aa: CASSQRENYIQYF
CDR3nt: TGTGCCAGCAGCCAGCGGGAGAACTACATTCAGTACTTC

abundance: -
j_gene: TRBJ2-7
d_gene: -
v_gene: TRBV7-2
CDR3aa: CASSLALWRDSYEQYF
CDR3nt: TGTGCCAGCAGCTTAGCGCTCTGGCGGGATTCCTACGAGCAGTACTTC

abundance: -
j_gene: TRBJ1-1
d_gene: -
v_gene: TRBV5-4
CDR3aa: CASSRGASELAFF
CDR3nt: TGTGCCAGCAGCCGGGGTGCATCGGAATTAGCTTTCTTT

abundance: -
j_gene: TRBJ2-1
d_gene: TRBD2
v_gene: TRBV19
CDR3aa: CASSIGLAGGPYNEQFF
CDR3nt: TGTGCCAGTAGTATAGGGCTAGCGGGAGGGCCCTACAATGAGCAGTTCTTC

abundance: -
j_gene: TRBJ1-2
d_gene: -
v_gene: TRBV15
CDR3aa: CATSTGTEYGYTF
CDR3nt: TGTGCCACCAGCACCGGGACGGAATATGGCTACACCTTC

abundance: -
j_gene: TRBJ2-3
d_gene: TRBD1
v_gene: TRBV4-1
CDR3aa: CASSLLQGAVSTDTQYF
CDR3nt: TGCGCCAGCAGCCTACTTCAGGGGGCGGTTAGCACAGATACGCAGTATTTT

abundance: -
j_gene: TRBJ1-3
d_gene: TRBD1
v_gene: TRBV7-7
CDR3aa: CASSPQVTGAGNTIYF
CDR3nt: TGTGCCAGCAGCCCCCAGGTGACAGGGGCTGGAAACACCATATATTTT

abundance: -
j_gene: TRBJ2-5
d_gene: -
v_gene: TRBV4-1
CDR3aa: CASSLGGGQETQYF
CDR3nt: TGCGCCAGCAGCCTGGGCGGCGGGCAAGAGACCCAGTACTTC

abundance: -
j_gene: TRBJ1-2
d_gene: TRBD1
v_gene: TRBV12-5
CDR3aa: CASGLVLFPEGAFYGYTF
CDR3nt: TGTGCTAGTGGTTTGGTACTTTTTCCGGAGGGGGCGTTTTATGGCTACACCTTC

abundance: once
j_gene: TRBJ2-7
d_gene: TRBD2
v_gene: TRBV6-1
CDR3aa: CASSRTSGSYEQYF
CDR3nt: TGTGCCAGCAGTCGGACTAGCGGGAGTTACGAGCAGTACTTC

abundance: -
j_gene: TRBJ2-7
d_gene: TRBD1
v_gene: TRBV5-4
CDR3aa: CASSLDWTGGREQYF
CDR3nt: TGTGCCAGCAGCTTGGACTGGACAGGGGGCCGCGAGCAGTACTTC

abundance: -
j_gene: TRBJ2-1
d_gene: TRBD1
v_gene: TRBV29-1
CDR3aa: CSVAYRGRDEQFF
CDR3nt: TGCAGCGTTGCGTACAGGGGGAGAGATGAGCAGTTCTTC

abundance: once
j_gene: TRBJ2-7
d_gene: -
v_gene: TRBV6-1
CDR3aa: CASSDWGNSYEQYF
CDR3nt: TGTGCCAGCAGTGACTGGGGAAACTCCTACGAGCAGTACTTC

abundance: -
j_gene: TRBJ1-5
d_gene: -
v_gene: TRBV28
CDR3aa: CASSQGLFQPQHF
CDR3nt: TGTGCCAGCAGCCAGGGGTTGTTTCAGCCCCAGCATTTT

abundance: once
j_gene: TRBJ1-5
d_gene: TRBD1
v_gene: TRBV7-8
CDR3aa: CASSSRGQGHQPQHF
CDR3nt: TGTGCCAGCAGCTCCCGGGGACAGGGGCACCAGCCCCAGCATTTT

abundance: -
j_gene: TRBJ1-1
d_gene: TRBD1
v_gene: TRBV4-1
CDR3aa: CASSQDPTRDRVYTEAFF
CDR3nt: TGCGCCAGCAGCCAAGATCCGACCCGGGACAGGGTTTACACTGAAGCTTTCTTT

abundance: -
j_gene: TRBJ1-1
d_gene: TRBD1
v_gene: TRBV27
CDR3aa: CASSMIGTGDPRGEAFF
CDR3nt: TGTGCCAGCAGCATGATAGGGACAGGGGACCCAAGGGGCGAAGCTTTCTTT

abundance: -
j_gene: TRBJ1-2
d_gene: -
v_gene: TRBV6-4
CDR3aa: CASSDSSDFYGYTF
CDR3nt: TGTGCCAGCAGTGACTCTTCGGACTTCTATGGCTACACCTTC

abundance: few
j_gene: TRBJ2-3
d_gene: TRBD1
v_gene: TRBV6-4
CDR3aa: CASSTGATTDTQYF
CDR3nt: TGTGCCAGCAGTACAGGGGCCACCACAGATACGCAGTATTTT

abundance: -
j_gene: TRBJ2-7
d_gene: -
v_gene: TRBV7-2
CDR3aa: CASSSTSSYEQYF
CDR3nt: TGTGCCAGCAGCTCAACGAGCTCCTACGAGCAGTACTTC

abundance: few
j_gene: TRBJ2-7
d_gene: -
v_gene: TRBV6-1
CDR3aa: CASSGSSYEQYF
CDR3nt: TGTGCCAGCAGTGGGAGCTCCTACGAGCAGTACTTC

abundance: -
j_gene: TRBJ2-5
d_gene: TRBD1
v_gene: TRBV28
CDR3aa: CASSSDRGLQETQYF
CDR3nt: TGTGCCAGCAGTTCCGACAGGGGGCTTCAAGAGACCCAGTACTTC

abundance: few
j_gene: TRBJ2-7
d_gene: TRBD1
v_gene: TRBV11-2
CDR3aa: CASSLTPTGLDEQYF
CDR3nt: TGTGCCAGCAGCTTAACCCCGACAGGGTTGGACGAGCAGTACTTC

abundance: -
j_gene: TRBJ2-1
d_gene: TRBD2
v_gene: TRBV6-4
CDR3aa: CASSQHIAGVALSEQFF
CDR3nt: TGTGCCAGCAGTCAACACATAGCGGGAGTGGCGTTGAGTGAGCAGTTCTTC

abundance: -
j_gene: TRBJ2-5
d_gene: TRBD2
v_gene: TRBV9
CDR3aa: CASSVGGLAGGSETQYF
CDR3nt: TGTGCCAGCAGCGTAGGGGGTCTAGCGGGAGGGAGTGAGACCCAGTACTTC

abundance: -
j_gene: TRBJ2-3
d_gene: TRBD1
v_gene: TRBV18
CDR3aa: CASSLGTGGYTDTQYF
CDR3nt: TGTGCCAGCTCCCTTGGGACAGGGGGCTACACAGATACGCAGTATTTT

abundance: few
j_gene: TRBJ1-1
d_gene: -
v_gene: TRBV27
CDR3aa: CASSTSPGAPTEAFF
CDR3nt: TGTGCCAGCAGTACCTCACCGGGAGCCCCGACTGAAGCTTTCTTT

abundance: -
j_gene: TRBJ2-1
d_gene: TRBD1
v_gene: TRBV23-1
CDR3aa: CASSQSGQGIQGEQFF
CDR3nt: TGCGCCAGCAGTCAATCTGGACAGGGGATTCAAGGTGAGCAGTTCTTC

abundance: -
j_gene: TRBJ2-5
d_gene: -
v_gene: TRBV5-1
CDR3aa: CASSLATQEKGETQYF
CDR3nt: TGCGCCAGCAGCTTGGCCACCCAGGAGAAAGGGGAGACCCAGTACTTC

abundance: -
j_gene: TRBJ2-2
d_gene: -
v_gene: TRBV6-5
CDR3aa: CASTRGQKNTGELFF
CDR3nt: TGTGCCAGCACCCGCGGACAGAAGAACACCGGGGAGCTGTTTTTT

abundance: once
j_gene: TRBJ2-5
d_gene: -
v_gene: TRBV5-1
CDR3aa: CASSLSAGGETQYF
CDR3nt: TGCGCCAGCAGCTTGAGCGCCGGGGGAGAGACCCAGTACTTC

abundance: -
j_gene: TRBJ2-7
d_gene: -
v_gene: TRBV2
CDR3aa: CASLHRLVSNEQYF
CDR3nt: TGTGCCAGCCTACATAGACTAGTATCCAACGAGCAGTACTTC

abundance: -
j_gene: TRBJ1-1
d_gene: -
v_gene: TRBV5-1
CDR3aa: CASSSAIRDTEAFF
CDR3nt: TGCGCCAGCAGCTCCGCTATTAGGGACACTGAAGCTTTCTTT

abundance: -
j_gene: TRBJ1-2
d_gene: -
v_gene: TRBV11-1
CDR3aa: CASSSRHLYGYTF
CDR3nt: TGTGCCAGCAGCTCCCGACATCTATATGGCTACACCTTC

abundance: -
j_gene: TRBJ2-7
d_gene: -
v_gene: TRBV7-2
CDR3aa: CASSLGSVYEQYF
CDR3nt: TGTGCCAGCAGCTTAGGTAGTGTCTACGAGCAGTACTTC

abundance: -
j_gene: TRBJ1-1
d_gene: -
v_gene: TRBV11-3
CDR3aa: CASSLVLNTEAFF
CDR3nt: TGTGCCAGCAGCTTAGTGTTGAACACTGAAGCTTTCTTT

abundance: -
j_gene: TRBJ2-5
d_gene: TRBD2
v_gene: TRBV7-2
CDR3aa: CASSLGTSGSGETQYF
CDR3nt: TGTGCCAGCAGCCTGGGGACTAGCGGGAGCGGAGAGACCCAGTACTTC

abundance: once
j_gene: TRBJ2-7
d_gene: TRBD2
v_gene: TRBV19
CDR3aa: CASSTGLTGAYEQYF
CDR3nt: TGTGCCAGTAGTACGGGACTAACCGGGGCTTACGAGCAGTACTTC

abundance: -
j_gene: TRBJ2-5
d_gene: TRBD2
v_gene: TRBV19
CDR3aa: CASRELAGGQETQYF
CDR3nt: TGTGCCAGTAGGGAACTAGCGGGAGGGCAAGAGACCCAGTACTTC

abundance: -
j_gene: TRBJ2-2
d_gene: TRBD2
v_gene: TRBV5-1
CDR3aa: CASSWGTSAVANTGELFF
CDR3nt: TGCGCCAGCAGCTGGGGGACTAGCGCTGTGGCGAACACCGGGGAGCTGTTTTTT

abundance: -
j_gene: TRBJ2-1
d_gene: -
v_gene: TRBV5-5
CDR3aa: CASSFWRHSYNEQFF
CDR3nt: TGTGCCAGCAGCTTTTGGAGGCACTCCTACAATGAGCAGTTCTTC

abundance: -
j_gene: TRBJ2-1
d_gene: TRBD2
v_gene: TRBV6-6
CDR3aa: CASSYSGLAGYNEQFF
CDR3nt: TGTGCCAGCAGTTACTCCGGACTAGCGGGGTACAATGAGCAGTTCTTC